The clone carrying this T cell receptor beta chain was counted many times. Its antigen is currently unknown. Mouse gene names and germline throughout. The read is 4 residues too short to cover the CDR3 end, so that end is filled in from the germline J gene. Extracted RNA was reverse transcribed into cDNA, the sequencing template. This table comes from immunoSEQ multiplex PCR, and its TCRdb copy is limited to in-frame clones, with some not included. Sampling found about 110,000 clones, none seen once. The data derive from a study of CD8+ T cells in alopecia areata. Study results and limitations: Greater clonality was observed in lesional scalp samples, especially alopecia totalis/universalis, versus normal scalp.

The CDR3 totals 16 residues. Per germline, CDR1 NSHNY and CDR2 SYGAGN. V was pared by 0 bases and J by 0 bases, with 2 bases of the junction left unmatched. The chain links TRBV13-1 to TRBJ1-4; 7 nucleotides match TRBD1. Sequencing input: lesional skin. This receptor was taken from a C3H/HeJ mouse with alopecia areata. The strain's MHC: H2-k. The CDR3 region is CASSDAGQFSNERLFF. The sequenced CDR3 bases are TGTGCCAGCAGTGATGCGGGACAGTTTTCCAACGAA.